A selection of T cell receptor beta chains follows, all from one sample in a study of CD4 T cells in relation to SARS-CoV-2 and coronaviruses. The antigens for these receptors are not known. Here immunoSEQ multiplex PCR was the method, and the copy in TCRdb shows in-frame clones only, minus some. This table has tens of thousands of clones, about 70% appearing once. The sample taken for sequencing was CD4+ T cells from PBMCs, cultured in vitro. These receptors all stem from a human donor in good health. Both conserved end residues are part of each CDR3. A D gene is named only where the DNA matches it firmly. Clone size, where shown, is once, few, many, or a class for clones that have expanded.

NA,TRBJ1-1,TRBV19,NA,CASSIGHGEAFF,TGTGCCAGTAGTATAGGTCACGGTGAAGCTTTCTTT
NA,TRBJ2-3,TRBV10-3,NA,CAISESGSDTQYF,TGTGCCATCAGTGAGTCTGGGTCAGATACGCAGTATTTT
NA,TRBJ2-7,TRBV2,few,CAGVGGSYEQYF,TGTGCCGGTGTCGGGGGTTCCTACGAGCAGTACTTC
TRBD2,TRBJ2-7,TRBV20-1,NA,CSASSGLASYEQYF,TGCAGTGCTAGTTCGGGACTAGCGTCCTACGAGCAGTACTTC
TRBD1,TRBJ1-1,TRBV19,few,CASGDRDTEAFF,TGTGCCAGTGGCGACAGGGACACTGAAGCTTTCTTT
TRBD2,TRBJ2-4,TRBV2,few,CASSEGERGVGIQYF,TGTGCCAGCAGTGAAGGGGAGCGGGGGGTCGGCATTCAGTACTTC
NA,TRBJ1-5,TRBV2,NA,CASREYSNQPQHF,TGTGCCAGCAGGGAGTATAGCAATCAGCCCCAGCATTTT
NA,TRBJ2-1,TRBV5-8,NA,CATRRIRNEQFF,TGTGCAACGCGGCGAATCCGGAATGAGCAGTTCTTC
NA,TRBJ1-2,TRBV6-2/TRBV6-3,once,CASSYPRQFIGYGYTF,TGTGCCAGCAGTTACCCCAGACAGTTTATCGGCTATGGCTACACCTTC
NA,TRBJ2-7,TRBV6-2/TRBV6-3,NA,CASSPGPLGYEQYF,TGTGCCAGCAGCCCCGGCCCGCTCGGCTACGAGCAGTACTTC
NA,TRBJ2-3,TRBV4-3,NA,CASSQGPKAPSATDTQYF,TGCGCCAGCAGCCAAGGCCCTAAGGCTCCCTCGGCCACAGATACGCAGTATTTT
NA,TRBJ2-7,TRBV19,NA,CASSVGPRSEQYF,TGTGCCAGTAGTGTAGGTCCGAGAAGCGAGCAGTACTTC
NA,TRBJ1-2,TRBV5-1,NA,CASSTATNYGYTF,TGCGCCAGCAGCACCGCTACAAACTATGGCTACACCTTC
TRBD1,TRBJ1-6,TRBV13,NA,CASSDNPGQGPYNSPLHF,TGTGCCAGCAGCGATAATCCGGGACAGGGACCCTATAATTCACCCCTCCACTTT
NA,TRBJ1-4,TRBV5-4,few,CASSLQGHEKLFF,TGTGCCAGCAGCCTGCAGGGTCATGAAAAACTGTTTTTT
NA,TRBJ1-1,TRBV7-2,NA,CAGAFQRNTEAFF,TGTGCCGGAGCCTTCCAGAGGAACACTGAAGCTTTCTTT
TRBD2,TRBJ2-7,TRBV3-1/TRBV3-2,NA,CASSQDLSGRYNEQYF,TGTGCCAGCAGCCAAGATTTAAGCGGGAGGTATAACGAGCAGTACTTC
NA,TRBJ2-3,TRBV6-2/TRBV6-3,NA,CASSYTPGSGPDTQYF,TGTGCCAGCAGTTACACCCCAGGTAGCGGTCCAGATACGCAGTATTTT
NA,TRBJ1-4,TRBV2,NA,CASVVEPAEKLFF,TGTGCCAGCGTAGTAGAGCCCGCGGAAAAACTGTTTTTT
NA,TRBJ2-6,TRBV5-1,NA,CASSLGYSGANVLTF,TGCGCCAGCAGCTTGGGCTACTCTGGGGCCAACGTCCTGACTTTC
NA,TRBJ2-1,TRBV20-1,NA,CSASPGNAVVGEQFF,TGCAGTGCTAGTCCCGGGAACGCCGTCGTTGGTGAGCAGTTCTTC
NA,TRBJ2-7,TRBV4-2,few,CASSQDPGTPSYEQYF,TGTGCCAGCAGCCAAGATCCTGGGACACCATCCTACGAGCAGTACTTC
TRBD1,TRBJ2-3,TRBV19,once,CASSPWTGSDTQYF,TGTGCCAGTAGTCCGTGGACAGGGTCAGATACGCAGTATTTT
TRBD1,TRBJ2-7,TRBV27,NA,CASSPIMGQGPSEQYF,TGTGCCAGCAGTCCAATTATGGGACAGGGGCCTAGCGAGCAGTACTTC
NA,TRBJ2-5,TRBV19,NA,CASSMGEWAKETQYF,TGTGCCAGTAGTATGGGGGAATGGGCCAAAGAGACCCAGTACTTC
NA,TRBJ2-2,TRBV6-4,NA,CASSESTTGELFF,TGTGCCAGCAGTGAGTCCACGACCGGGGAGCTGTTTTTT
NA,TRBJ2-1,TRBV4-3,NA,CASSQGRGLGQFF,TGCGCCAGCAGCCAAGGGAGGGGGCTTGGGCAGTTCTTC
NA,TRBJ2-3,TRBV7-8,NA,CASSPSTDTQYF,TGTGCCAGCAGCCCCAGCACAGATACGCAGTATTTT
NA,TRBJ1-1,TRBV4-1,NA,CASSQGDGVNTEAFF,TGCGCCAGCAGCCAAGGAGATGGGGTGAACACTGAAGCTTTCTTT
NA,TRBJ2-7,TRBV18,NA,CASSHRGDSSYEQYF,TGTGCCAGCTCACACCGGGGCGACAGCTCCTACGAGCAGTACTTC
TRBD2,TRBJ2-3,TRBV2,once,CASTGLAGTTDTQYF,TGTGCCAGTACCGGACTAGCGGGAACCACAGATACGCAGTATTTT
NA,TRBJ2-1,TRBV5-1,NA,CASSVLQRSSYNEQFF,TGCGCCAGCAGCGTACTCCAGCGGAGCTCCTACAATGAGCAGTTCTTC
TRBD2,TRBJ2-7,TRBV5-3,NA,CARSSFTSTSGLGSSYEQYF,TGTGCCAGAAGCTCCTTTACCTCGACTAGCGGGTTGGGGAGCTCCTACGAGCAGTACTTC
TRBD2,TRBJ2-7,TRBV27,NA,CASSFYGGLAGEQYF,TGTGCCAGCAGTTTTTACGGGGGACTAGCGGGGGAGCAGTACTTC
NA,TRBJ1-5,TRBV6-2/TRBV6-3,NA,CASSSNTGSNQPQHF,TGTGCCAGCAGTTCCAACACAGGGAGCAATCAGCCCCAGCATTTT
NA,TRBJ2-1,TRBV7-9,NA,CASSDTVGFNEQFF,TGTGCCAGCAGCGATACCGTGGGTTTTAATGAGCAGTTCTTC
TRBD1,TRBJ1-5,TRBV7-2,NA,CASSLGTGGNQPQHF,TGTGCCAGCTCCCTCGGGACAGGGGGCAATCAGCCCCAGCATTTT
TRBD2,TRBJ2-7,TRBV5-1,NA,CASSLGSSGIYEQYF,TGCGCCAGCAGCTTGGGTAGTAGCGGGATCTACGAGCAGTACTTC
NA,TRBJ2-3,TRBV7-2,NA,CASSLGTTDTQYF,TGTGCCAGCAGCTTAGGGACAACAGATACGCAGTATTTT
NA,TRBJ2-7,TRBV7-9,NA,CASSSALASYEQYF,TGTGCCAGCAGCTCCGCCCTGGCTAGCTACGAGCAGTACTTC
NA,TRBJ2-7,TRBV12-3/TRBV12-4,NA,CASSFRYEQYF,TGTGCCAGCAGTTTTAGATACGAGCAGTACTTC
NA,TRBJ1-1,TRBV18,NA,CASSPFPVEAGTEAFF,TGTGCCAGCTCACCATTTCCCGTAGAGGCGGGAACTGAAGCTTTCTTT
NA,TRBJ1-3,TRBV9,few,CASSVNVAGNTIYF,TGTGCCAGCAGCGTGAACGTCGCTGGAAACACCATATATTTT
NA,TRBJ1-2,TRBV5-4,few,CASSLGGLNYGYTF,TGTGCCAGCAGCTTGGGGGGGCTCAACTATGGCTACACCTTC
NA,TRBJ2-1,TRBV5-1,medium-sized,CASSLEAANSYNEQFF,TGCGCCAGCAGCTTGGAGGCAGCAAATTCCTACAATGAGCAGTTCTTC
TRBD1,TRBJ2-7,TRBV10-1,NA,CASSDPGTGVNEQYF,TGCGCCAGCAGCGATCCCGGGACAGGAGTGAACGAGCAGTACTTC
NA,TRBJ1-2,TRBV29-1,NA,CSALDSNYGYTF,TGCAGCGCCCTCGATAGCAACTATGGCTACACCTTC
TRBD1,TRBJ2-2,TRBV7-3,NA,CASSLDGTDLGELFF,TGTGCCAGCAGCTTGGACGGGACAGACCTCGGGGAGCTGTTTTTT